The clone carrying this T cell receptor beta chain was observed at least ten times. TCRdb called the RT-PCR reads again in MiXCR, with one record for every CDR3 protein. The sample lists about 570,000 distinct CDR3 sequences; about 11% were seen once. The sample comes from a study of response to subunit inactivated influenza vaccine. The J segment lost 6 bases and the V segment lost 5 bases, leaving 6 bases of the junction unmatched. Germline CDR1 LGHDT, CDR2 YNNKEL (reference sequence). This CDR3 has 14 residues. The data also belong to a second study, concerning T cells expressing NK-cell markers. That report adds: UMI-tagged 5'RACE template switching yielded the TCR beta cDNA. The authors sequenced eight donors, of whom seven were HCMV-seropositive and one was seronegative.

This chain uses TRBV3-1 with TRBJ2-5, with 10 bases lining up with TRBD2. This TCR came from a man aged 45-65 years who received an inactivated influenza vaccine. This specimen was PBMCs from blood, taken on the day of vaccination. The CDR3 is CASSTLAGPKTQYF. The DNA of the CDR3 is TGTGCCAGCAGCACACTAGCGGGGCCAAAGACCCAGTACTTC.